Sequencing of this T cell receptor beta chain was carried out in a study of sequential checkpoint blockade in melanoma. Described treatment: randomized to nivolumab then ipilimumab (arm A) or the reverse (arm B). Using immunoSEQ multiplex PCR, the repertoire was profiled, and TCRdb retains in-frame clones only, with some absent. The sample contains some 9,100 clones, around 73% of which appear only once. Trimming removed 8 bases from V and 4 bases from J; junction bases left unmatched: 10. Germline V lookup: CDR1 MGHRA, CDR2 YSYEKL. The CDR3 loop spans 15 amino acids. The source material was CD8+ T cells sorted from blood (inferred from file names), sampled from a patient given nivolumab and ipilimumab in sequence. The V and J genes are TRBV4-1 and TRBJ1-5, with 8 bases matching TRBD1. This receptor was obtained from a human donor with melanoma. DNA for the CDR3: TGCGCCAGCTCAGAGACAGGGGATCCGAATCAGCCCCAGCATTTT. Translation gives CASSETGDPNQPQHF.